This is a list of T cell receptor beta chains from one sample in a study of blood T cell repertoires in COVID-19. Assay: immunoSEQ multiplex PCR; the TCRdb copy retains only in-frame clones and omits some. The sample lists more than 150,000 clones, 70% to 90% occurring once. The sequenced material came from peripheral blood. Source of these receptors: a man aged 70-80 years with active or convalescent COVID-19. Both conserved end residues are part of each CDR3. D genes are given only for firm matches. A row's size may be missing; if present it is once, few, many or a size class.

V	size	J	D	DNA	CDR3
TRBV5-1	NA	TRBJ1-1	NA	TGCGCCAGCAGCCATGGGCAGCCGAACACTGAAGCTTTCTTT	CASSHGQPNTEAFF
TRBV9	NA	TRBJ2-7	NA	TGTGCCAGCAGTCCAACCGAACTATATTCCTACGAGCAGTACTTC	CASSPTELYSYEQYF
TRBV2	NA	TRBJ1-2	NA	TGTGCCAGCAGTGATGGGGGGGCTTATGGCTACACCTTC	CASSDGGAYGYTF
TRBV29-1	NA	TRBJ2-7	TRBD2	TGCAGCGTTGAAAGACTAGCGGGAGCGGGAGAGCAGTACTTC	CSVERLAGAGEQYF
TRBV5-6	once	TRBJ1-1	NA	TGTGCCAGCGGACACCGTTTGTCTCCTGAAGCTTTCTTT	CASGHRLSPEAFF
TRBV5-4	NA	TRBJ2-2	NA	TGTGCCAGCAGCTTGAGTCAGTTGAACACCGGGGAGCTGTTTTTT	CASSLSQLNTGELFF
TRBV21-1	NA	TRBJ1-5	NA	TGTGCCAGCAGCATACCCAGGTTATATAGCAATCAGCCCCAGCATTTT	CASSIPRLYSNQPQHF
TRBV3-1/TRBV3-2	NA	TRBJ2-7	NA	TGTGCCAGCAGCCTTTGGGGTCGTAACAGCGGGTACGAGCAGTACTTC	CASSLWGRNSGYEQYF
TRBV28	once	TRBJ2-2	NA	TGTGCCAGCAGTTTACCGCAGGGTCCCACCGGGGAGCTGTTTTTT	CASSLPQGPTGELFF
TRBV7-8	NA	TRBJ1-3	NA	TGTGCCAGCAGCTTAAACAGAAACACCATATATTTT	CASSLNRNTIYF
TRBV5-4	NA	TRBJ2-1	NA	TGTGCCAGCAGCTTGCAGGGTCGGGGAGGTTACAATGAGCAGTTCTTC	CASSLQGRGGYNEQFF
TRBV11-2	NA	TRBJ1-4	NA	TGTGCCAGCAGCGTCGGGCAGGGCGGTCTAACTAATGAAAAACTGTTTTTT	CASSVGQGGLTNEKLFF
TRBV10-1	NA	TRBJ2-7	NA	TGCGCCAGCACCCTCGAGCAGTACTTC	CASTLEQYF
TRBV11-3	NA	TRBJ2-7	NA	TGTGCCAGCAGCGACCCAGGGGTGCCCCCCTACGAGCAGTACTTC	CASSDPGVPPYEQYF
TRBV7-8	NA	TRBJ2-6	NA	TGTGCCAGCAGCTTAGCTCTAACTGGGGCCAACGTCCTGACTTTC	CASSLALTGANVLTF
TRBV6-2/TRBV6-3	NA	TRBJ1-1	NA	TGTGCCAGCAGTTACCCCTCAGCGAATATGAACACTGAAGCTTTCTTT	CASSYPSANMNTEAFF
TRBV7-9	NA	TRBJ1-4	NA	TGTGCCGCCTCCGCGGGCGCAACTAATGAAAAACTGTTTTTT	CAASAGATNEKLFF
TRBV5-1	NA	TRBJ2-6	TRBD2	TGCGCCAGCAGCTTGGCTAGCGGGGTCTCCGGGGCCAACGTCCTGACTTTC	CASSLASGVSGANVLTF
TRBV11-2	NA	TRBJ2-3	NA	TGTGCCAGTGGGCCGATGGATACGCAGTATTTT	CASGPMDTQYF
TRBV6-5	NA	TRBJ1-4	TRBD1	TGTGCCAGCAGTTACTCGGGCGGGACAGGGATTGAAAAACTGTTTTTT	CASSYSGGTGIEKLFF
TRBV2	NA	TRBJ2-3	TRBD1	TGTGCCAGCAGCCCAGGGGGACAGCGCACAGATACGCAGTATTTT	CASSPGGQRTDTQYF
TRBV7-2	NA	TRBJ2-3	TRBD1	TGTGCCAGCAGGAAGACAGGGTCAGATACGCAGTATTTT	CASRKTGSDTQYF
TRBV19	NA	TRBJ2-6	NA	TGTGCCAGTAGTGAACAGGGAGAACGGGCCAACGTCCTGACTTTC	CASSEQGERANVLTF
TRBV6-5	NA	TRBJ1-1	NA	TGTGCCAGCAGTTACGTAGAAACGAACACTGAAGCTTTCTTT	CASSYVETNTEAFF
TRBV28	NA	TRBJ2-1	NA	TGTGCCAGCACCGCGACTGACTGGTCCTACAATGAGCAGTTCTTC	CASTATDWSYNEQFF
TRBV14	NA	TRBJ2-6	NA	TGTGCCAGCAGCCCTAATCGACAGGACCGATTCTCTGGGGCCAACGTCCTGACTTTC	CASSPNRQDRFSGANVLTF
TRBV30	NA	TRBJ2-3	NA	TGTGCCTGGGGAACTTCGTCCCACACAGATACGCAGTATTTT	CAWGTSSHTDTQYF
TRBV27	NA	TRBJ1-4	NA	TGTGCCACCCCCCCGACTATCCCCGAAGGGAAACTGTTTTTT	CATPPTIPEGKLFF
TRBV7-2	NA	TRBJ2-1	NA	TGTGCCAGCAGCGAGACTACGTACAATGAGCAGTTCTTC	CASSETTYNEQFF
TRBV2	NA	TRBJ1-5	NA	TGTGCCAGCAGTGCAGGGCCTGGCAATCAGCCCCAGCATTTT	CASSAGPGNQPQHF
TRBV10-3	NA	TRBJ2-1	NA	TGTGCCATCACCCCAGGGGCCTACAATGAGCAGTTCTTC	CAITPGAYNEQFF
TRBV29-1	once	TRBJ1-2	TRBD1	TGCAGCGTTGAAGAGACAGGGGGCTATGGCTACACCTTC	CSVEETGGYGYTF
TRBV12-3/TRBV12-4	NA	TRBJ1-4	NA	TGTGCCAGCAGCCCCGTATCCGGGGAAAAACTGTTTTTT	CASSPVSGEKLFF
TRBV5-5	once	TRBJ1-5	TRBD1	TGTGCCAGCAGCTTGGGATTGGGTGGACAGGGGGCGCGAGGCAATCAGCCCCAGCATTTT	CASSLGLGGQGARGNQPQHF
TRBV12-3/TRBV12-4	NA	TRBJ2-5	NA	TGTGCCAGCAGTTTTTCAGGTCCTCAGACCCAGTACTTC	CASSFSGPQTQYF
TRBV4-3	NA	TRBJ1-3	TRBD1	TGCGCCAGCAGCCAAACGGACAGGGGGCTGGGAAACACCATATATTTT	CASSQTDRGLGNTIYF
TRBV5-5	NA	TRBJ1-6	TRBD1	TGTGCCAGCAGTTTACAGGGGGCAAGTAATTCACCCCTCCACTTT	CASSLQGASNSPLHF